This T cell receptor (beta chain) was sequenced for a study of human T cells and chemical hapten exposure. This clonotype has a handful of counts. Sample time point: pre-sensitization, week 0. Described treatment: therapeutic diphenylcyclopropenone sensitization with weekly scalp DPC. TCRdb reprocessed the RACE reads with MiXCR, giving one entry per CDR3 protein. The table lists 35,000 to 45,000 distinct CDR3 sequences, 12% of them singletons. Looked up from germline, CDR1 is MDHEN and CDR2 is SYDVKM. The CDR3 has 15 residues. With 6 bases removed from V and 10 bases from J, the gap between germline ends came to 22 bases.

This chain uses TRBV28 with TRBJ1-5, with a possible D match to TRBD1 (6 bases). This specimen consisted of whole blood, obtained in connection with sensitization to the hapten diphenylcyclopropenone (DPC). The clonotype comes from a woman aged 30 to 39 with alopecia areata. Some clones in this sample may be carry-over from other donors' samples. CDR3 residues: CASSGRGGHSRPQHF. In DNA form, the CDR3 reads TGTGCCAGCAGCGGACGGGGGGGACACAGCCGACCCCAGCATTTT.